Presented here are 21 T cell receptor beta chains from one specimen sequenced in a study of blood T cells in healthy people across ages. A sample-barcoded 5' primer and a J-beta primer mix were used in a second PCR of roughly 6 to 12 cycles. One entry per CDR3 protein, called by TCRdb with MiXCR from the 5' RACE reads. Among over a million distinct CDR3 sequences listed, more than 40% were seen once. Sequencing used blood. The origin of the receptors is a woman aged 55-69 years in good health.

This clonotype was counted a few times. CDR3 sequence: CASSHGAQGYGYTF. The CDR3, as DNA: TGCGCCAGCAGCCACGGGGCGCAGGGCTATGGCTACACCTTC. This sequence joins TRBV5-1 and TRBJ1-2; a possible D gene is TRBD1 (5 bases). The germline gives CDR1 SGHRS, CDR2 YFSETQ. The CDR3 contains 14 residues. Deletions cut 4 bases from V and 4 bases from J, with 14 bases between. The full variable domain, rest sourced from reference TRBV5-1 and TRBJ1-2, is KAGVTQTPRYLIKTRGQQVTLSCSPISGHRSVSWYQQTPGQGLQFLFEYFSETQRNKGNFPGRFSGRQFSNSRSEMNVSTLELGDSALYLCASSHGAQGYGYTFGSGTRLTVV.

The chain uses TRBV29-1 and TRBJ2-3; 7 bases are shared with TRBD2. Germline CDR1 and CDR2: SQVTM and ANQGSEA. CDR3 size: 14 residues. V trimming: 5 bases; J trimming: 2 bases; junction bases outside the gene matches: 7. CDR3: CSVSGEPFTDTQYF. CDR3 DNA sequence: TGCAGCGTTAGCGGGGAACCGTTCACAGATACGCAGTATTTT.

Only one count was recorded for this clonotype. The chain joins TRBV5-5 to TRBJ2-3; D is possibly TRBD2 (6 bases). Germline CDR1 SGHKS, CDR2 YYEKEE (reference sequence). Trimming left V 1 base short and J 5 bases short, with 14 bases between. The CDR3 sequence is 15 residues long. CDR3 DNA sequence: TGTGCCAGCAGCTTGTTTGAAGGGCGGGGAGATACGCAGTATTTT. Translating it yields CASSLFEGRGDTQYF.

The chain couples TRBV10-3 to TRBJ2-7; no reliable D call. Trimming took off 2 bases at V and 3 bases at J, with 11 bases between the two ends. Germline V lookup: CDR1 ENHRY, CDR2 SYGVKD. The CDR3 consists of 14 residues. Here the CDR3 reads CAISEENTRYEQYF. The DNA of the CDR3 is TGTGCCATCAGTGAGGAAAACACCCGCTACGAGCAGTACTTC.

In this sample, this clonotype turned up a few times. The chain has TRBV3-1 and TRBJ2-3; D not resolved. The CDR3 runs to 12 residues. Per germline, CDR1 LGHDT and CDR2 YNNKEL (reference sequence). Trimming removed 1 base at V and 9 bases at J, with 8 bases between. The CDR3 nucleotides are TGTGCCAGCAGCCAAGCCTCCAAGACGCAGTATTTT. Its protein is CASSQASKTQYF.

The rearrangement links TRBV5-4 to TRBJ2-7; 11 bases align to TRBD2. Germline trimming cut 8 bases from V and 3 bases from J; bases unmatched to any gene: 7. This CDR3 region has 14 residues. The V gene's germline CDR1 is SGHNT and CDR2 YYREEE (reference sequence). CDR3 sequence (DNA): TGTGCCAGTAAACTAGCGGGAGAAGGCTACGAGCAGTACTTC. It is translated as CASKLAGEGYEQYF.

This clonotype was counted only a few times. The chain carries TRBV5-1 and TRBJ2-7; 9 positions agree with TRBD1. From germline, CDR1 is SGHRS and CDR2 YFSETQ. J was trimmed by 4 bases and V by 0 bases; bases with no gene match: 8. The CDR3 sequence is 16 residues long. The CDR3 DNA is TGCGCCAGCAGCTTGGACGCCGGGACAGGGTTTTACGAGCAGTACTTC. It yields the protein CASSLDAGTGFYEQYF. Based on the CDR3 plus reference TRBV5-1 and TRBJ2-7, the full variable domain is KAGVTQTPRYLIKTRGQQVTLSCSPISGHRSVSWYQQTPGQGLQFLFEYFSETQRNKGNFPGRFSGRQFSNSRSEMNVSTLELGDSALYLCASSLDAGTGFYEQYFGPGTRLTVT.

In this sample, this clonotype turned up a few times. The CDR3, as DNA: TGTGCCAGCAGCTTGGGGGTTAGAGGATGGCGGAAGAATGAGCAGTTCTTC. Translated, it gives CASSLGVRGWRKNEQFF. The V gene is TRBV5-6, the J gene TRBJ2-1, with unresolved D. CDR1 is SGHDT, CDR2 YYEEEE, per germline. Trimming removed 0 bases at V and 7 bases at J, with 20 bases between. The length of the CDR3 is 17 residues.

This clonotype has a handful of counts. This may come from a read error, since a much larger clone is one base off. V usage is TRBV9 and J usage is TRBJ2-1; perhaps TRBD2 as D (6 bases). The tail of the sequence fits TRBJ2-7 better, so the J call may be wrong. Looked up from germline, CDR1 is SGDLS and CDR2 is YYNGEE. The length of the CDR3 is 15 residues. CDR3 nucleotide sequence: TGTGCCAGCACCTGGGGGGAGAGCTCCTACAATGAGCAGTACTTC. This translates into CASTWGESSYNEQYF.

This rearrangement joins TRBV5-1 to TRBJ2-4; 8 bases map to TRBD1. The DNA end favors TRBJ2-7, so the J call may be wrong. The CDR3 is 16 residues long. CDR1 and CDR2 (germline): SGHRS, YFSETQ. In DNA, the CDR3 is TGCGCCAGCAGCTTTAATGCCGGGACAGGATCCTACGAGCAGTACTTC. Translated: CASSFNAGTGSYEQYF.

The genes are TRBV25-1 and TRBJ2-1; D uncertain. Germline V CDR1 and CDR2: MGHDK, SYGVNS. The CDR3 has 13 residues. V lost 4 bases and J lost 6, with 10 bases in between. The CDR3 bases are TGTGCCAGCAGTGTCGGTCGGGTCAATGAGCAGTTCTTC. Translated, it gives CASSVGRVNEQFF.

The rearrangement joins TRBV5-8 to TRBJ2-7, with 7 bases fitting TRBD2. The CDR3 sequence is 14 residues long. V lost 2 bases, J lost 6 bases, and 8 bases stayed unmatched. Looked up from germline, CDR1 is SGHTS and CDR2 is YDEGEE. The DNA of the CDR3 is TGTGCCAGCAGCTTCCAACTAGCGACTCTCGAGCAGTACTTC. This sequence encodes CASSFQLATLEQYF.

The chain links TRBV18 to TRBJ2-4; the D is unclear. The CDR3 covers 11 residues. The V gene lost 3 bases and the J gene lost 10 bases, with 7 bases spanning the gap. CDR1 is KGHSH, CDR2 LQKENI, per germline. Here the CDR3 DNA reads TGTGCCAGCTCACCCGGCGTTATTCAGTACTTC. Its protein is CASSPGVIQYF. Full variable domain (missing parts from reference TRBV18 and TRBJ2-4): NAGVMQNPRHLVRRRGQEARLRCSPMKGHSHVYWYRQLPEEGLKFMVYLQKENIIDESGMPKERFSAEFPKEGPSILRIQQVVRGDSAAYFCASSPGVIQYFGAGTRLSVL.

This clonotype was seen a few times. The CDR3 loop is CASSHGDRVIYGYTF. In DNA, the CDR3 is TGTGCCAGCAGCCATGGGGACAGGGTGATCTATGGCTACACCTTC. The chain uses TRBV4-2 and TRBJ1-2; 9 bases match TRBD1. Trimming removed 3 bases from V and 4 bases from J; junction bases left unmatched: 6. The CDR3 length is 15 residues. Germline loops: CDR1 LGHNA, CDR2 YNFKEQ.

V and J are TRBV2 and TRBJ2-5, with TRBD1 matching 9 bases. CDR1 is SNHLY and CDR2 is FYNNEI in the germline V gene. This CDR3 comprises 14 residues. J was trimmed by 3 bases and V by 7 bases; bases with no gene match: 6. CDR3 bases: TGTGCCAGCAAACTAGACAGGGGGAAAGAGACCCAGTACTTC. It encodes CASKLDRGKETQYF.

The chain uses TRBV27 and TRBJ2-1, with 11 bases fitting TRBD2. This CDR3 region has 18 residues. CDR1 and CDR2 from the germline V gene are MNHEY and SMNVEV (reference sequence). Trimming removed 5 bases from V and 0 bases from J; junction bases left unmatched: 9. Written as DNA, the CDR3 is TGTGCCAGCAGTACCCGGACTAGCGGGTGGAGCTCCTACAATGAGCAGTTCTTC. Amino acids: CASSTRTSGWSSYNEQFF.

This clonotype was seen more than once but under ten times. The rearrangement uses TRBV20-1 and TRBJ2-7; the match to TRBD1 covers 7 bases. After removal of 7 bases from V and 4 bases from J, the junction contained 10 bases not matched to a gene. Per germline, CDR1 DFQATT and CDR2 SNEGSKA (reference sequence). The CDR3 is 13 residues long. The CDR3 here is CSVLTGTAYEQYF. The CDR3, as DNA: TGCAGTGTTCTAACCGGGACAGCTTACGAGCAGTACTTC.

This clonotype was counted only a few times. CDR3 sequence: CASSSLGLAGAPYNEQFF. DNA for the CDR3: TGCGCCAGCAGCTCGCTGGGACTAGCGGGAGCCCCCTACAATGAGCAGTTCTTC. The V and J genes are TRBV5-1 and TRBJ2-1; TRBD2 agrees at 14 bases. The CDR3 is 18 residues long. Germline CDR1 is SGHRS and CDR2 is YFSETQ. V lost 3 bases and J lost 2; bases outside the gene matches: 7.

V and J are TRBV7-8 and TRBJ1-1; no firm D call. V lost 4 bases to trimming and J lost 0 bases, with 6 bases between them. CDR3 length equals 13 residues. CDR1 and CDR2 from the germline V gene are SGHVS and FQNEAQ. CDR3 in DNA: TGTGCCAGCAGCTCCGATATGAACACTGAAGCTTTCTTT. Residues: CASSSDMNTEAFF. The full variable domain, in which reference TRBV7-8 and TRBJ1-1 provide the parts outside the CDR3, is GAGVSQSPRYKVAKRGQDVALRCDPISGHVSLFWYQQALGQGPEFLTYFQNEAQLDKSGLPSDRFFAERPEGSVSTLKIQRTQQEDSAVYLCASSSDMNTEAFFGQGTRLTVV.

This chain joins TRBV7-3 and TRBJ2-5; D remains ambiguous. Trimming took 5 bases from V and 0 from J, leaving 10 bases between them. Germline assignment: CDR1 SGHTA and CDR2 FQGTGA. The CDR3 is 14 amino acids. The CDR3 loop reads CASSRTAHQETQYF. The CDR3 coding sequence is TGTGCCAGCAGCCGGACCGCGCACCAAGAGACCCAGTACTTC.

This clonotype was seen a single time. A much larger clonotype is one base distant, so this may be a read error. V gene TRBV12-3 or TRBV12-4 combines with J gene TRBJ2-7, with D possibly TRBD2 on 5 matching bases. The J call may be mistaken, given a closer DNA end match to TRBJ2-1. The CDR3 is 16 residues long. The DNA of the CDR3 is TGTGCCAGCAGTTTAGCGCAGCGGCTCGGGATCGATGAGCAGTTCTTC. Protein sequence: CASSLAQRLGIDEQFF.